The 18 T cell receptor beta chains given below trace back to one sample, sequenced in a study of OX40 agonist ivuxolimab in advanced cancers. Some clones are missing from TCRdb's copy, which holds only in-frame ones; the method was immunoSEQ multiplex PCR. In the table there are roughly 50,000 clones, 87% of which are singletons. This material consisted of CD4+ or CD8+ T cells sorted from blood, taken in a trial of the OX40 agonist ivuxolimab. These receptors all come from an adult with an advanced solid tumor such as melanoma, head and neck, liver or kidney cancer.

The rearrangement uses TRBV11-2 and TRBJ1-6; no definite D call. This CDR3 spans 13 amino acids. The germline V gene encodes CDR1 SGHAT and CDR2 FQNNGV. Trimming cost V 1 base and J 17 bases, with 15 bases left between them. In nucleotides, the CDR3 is TGTGCCAGCAGCTTAGGATTCGGCGAGAAAATCCACTTT. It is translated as CASSLGFGEKIHF. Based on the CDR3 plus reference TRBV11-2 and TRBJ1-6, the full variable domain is EAGVAQSPRYKIIEKRQSVAFWCNPISGHATLYWYQQILGQGPKLLIQFQNNGVVDDSQLPKDRFSAERLKGVDSTLKIQPAKLEDSAVYLCASSLGFGEKIHFGNGTRLTVT.

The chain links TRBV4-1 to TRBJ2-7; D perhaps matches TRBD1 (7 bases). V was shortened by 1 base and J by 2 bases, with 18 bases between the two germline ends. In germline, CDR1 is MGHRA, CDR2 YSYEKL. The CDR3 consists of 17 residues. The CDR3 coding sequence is TGCGCCAGCAGCCAAGCTCTGGCGGGACAGCATCCCTACGAGCAGTACTTC. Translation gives CASSQALAGQHPYEQYF.

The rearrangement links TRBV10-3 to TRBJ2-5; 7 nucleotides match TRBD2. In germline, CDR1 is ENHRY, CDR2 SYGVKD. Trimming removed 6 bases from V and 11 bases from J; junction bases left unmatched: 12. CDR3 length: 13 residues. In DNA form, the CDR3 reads TGTGCCATCAGCCTCGGACGGGGAGGGGAGCAGTACTTC. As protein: CAISLGRGGEQYF.

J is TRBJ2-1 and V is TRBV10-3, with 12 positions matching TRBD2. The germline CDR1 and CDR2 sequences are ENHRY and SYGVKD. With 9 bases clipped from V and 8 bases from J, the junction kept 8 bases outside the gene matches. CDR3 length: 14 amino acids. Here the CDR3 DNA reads TGTGCCATTCAGCGGACTAGCGGGAATCATGAGCAGTTCTTC. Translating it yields CAIQRTSGNHEQFF.

The CDR3 loop is CASSPGTSYSYEQYF. The CDR3 DNA is TGTGCCAGCAGCCCCGGGACTAGTTATTCCTACGAGCAGTACTTC. The chain links TRBV5-4 to TRBJ2-7, with 8 bases matching TRBD2. CDR3 length: 15 residues. In germline, CDR1 is SGHNT, CDR2 YYREEE (reference sequence). J was trimmed by 1 base and V by 4 bases; bases with no gene match: 7.

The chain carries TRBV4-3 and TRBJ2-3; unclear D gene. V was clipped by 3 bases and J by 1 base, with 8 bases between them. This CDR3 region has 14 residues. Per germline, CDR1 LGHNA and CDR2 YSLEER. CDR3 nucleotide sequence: TGCGCCAGCAGCCACACACTCGGCACAGATACGCAGTATTTT. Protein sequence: CASSHTLGTDTQYF.

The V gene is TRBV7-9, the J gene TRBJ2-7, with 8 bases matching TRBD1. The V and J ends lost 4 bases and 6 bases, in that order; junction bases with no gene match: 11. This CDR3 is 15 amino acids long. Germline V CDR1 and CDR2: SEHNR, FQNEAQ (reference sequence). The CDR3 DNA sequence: TGTGCCAGCAGCTCCAAATACGGGACAGGCCGCGAGCAGTACTTC. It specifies CASSSKYGTGREQYF. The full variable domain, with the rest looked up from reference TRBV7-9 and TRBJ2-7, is DTGVSQNPRHKITKRGQNVTFRCDPISEHNRLYWYRQTLGQGPEFLTYFQNEAQLEKSRLLSDRFSAERPKGSFSTLEIQRTEQGDSAMYLCASSSKYGTGREQYFGPGTRLTVT.

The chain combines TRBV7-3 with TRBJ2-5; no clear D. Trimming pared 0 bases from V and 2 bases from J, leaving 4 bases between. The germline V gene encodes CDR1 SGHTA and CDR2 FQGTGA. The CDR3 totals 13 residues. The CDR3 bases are TGTGCCAGCAGCTTAACGTTACAAGAGACCCAGTACTTC. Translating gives CASSLTLQETQYF.

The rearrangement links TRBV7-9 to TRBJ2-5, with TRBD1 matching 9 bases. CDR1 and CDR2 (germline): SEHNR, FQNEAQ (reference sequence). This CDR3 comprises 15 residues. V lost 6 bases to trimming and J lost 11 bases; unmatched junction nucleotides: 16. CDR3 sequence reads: CASRPGGTGIWEQYF. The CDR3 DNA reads TGTGCCAGCAGGCCAGGTGGGACAGGGATTTGGGAGCAGTACTTC.

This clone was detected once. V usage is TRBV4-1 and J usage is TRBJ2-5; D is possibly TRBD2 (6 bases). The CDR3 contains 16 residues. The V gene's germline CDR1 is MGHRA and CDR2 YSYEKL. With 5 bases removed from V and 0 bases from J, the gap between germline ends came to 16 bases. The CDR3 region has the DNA TGCGCCAGCAGCTCAGGCGTGGCGGGATACCAAGAGACCCAGTACTTC. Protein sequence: CASSSGVAGYQETQYF.

The CDR3 region has the DNA TGTGCCAGCAGTGATCCTGGTGAAAAACTGTTTTTT. Translated, it gives CASSDPGEKLFF. The chain carries TRBV2 and TRBJ1-4; no clear D gene. The CDR3 has 12 amino acids. Germline loops: CDR1 SNHLY, CDR2 FYNNEI. V dropped 3 bases and J dropped 7 bases, with 6 bases sitting between them.

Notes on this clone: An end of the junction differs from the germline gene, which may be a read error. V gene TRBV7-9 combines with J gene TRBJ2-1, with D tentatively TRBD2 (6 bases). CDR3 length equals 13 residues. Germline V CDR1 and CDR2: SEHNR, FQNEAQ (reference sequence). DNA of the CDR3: TGTGCCAGCAGCTTTCCCCTGGCGGCGGGAAGGGTCTTC. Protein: CASSFPLAAGRVF.

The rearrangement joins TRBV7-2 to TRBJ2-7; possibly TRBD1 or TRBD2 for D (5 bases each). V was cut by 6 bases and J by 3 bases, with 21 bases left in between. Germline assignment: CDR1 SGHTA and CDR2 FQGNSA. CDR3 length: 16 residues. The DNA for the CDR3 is TGTGCCAGCAGGCGTGGGTCCGGGGCAGGCAACTACGAGCAGTACTTC. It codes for CASRRGSGAGNYEQYF.

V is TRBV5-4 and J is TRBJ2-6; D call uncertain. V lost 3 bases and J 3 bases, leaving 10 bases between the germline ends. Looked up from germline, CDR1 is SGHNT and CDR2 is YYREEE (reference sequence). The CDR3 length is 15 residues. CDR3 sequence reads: CASSSTFDGANVLTF. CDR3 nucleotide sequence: TGTGCCAGCAGCTCGACCTTTGATGGGGCCAACGTCCTGACTTTC. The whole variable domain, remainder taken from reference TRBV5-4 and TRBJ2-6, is ETGVTQSPTHLIKTRGQQVTLRCSSQSGHNTVSWYQQALGQGPQFIFQYYREEENGRGNFPPRFSGLQFPNYSSELNVNALELDDSALYLCASSSTFDGANVLTFGAGSRLTVL.

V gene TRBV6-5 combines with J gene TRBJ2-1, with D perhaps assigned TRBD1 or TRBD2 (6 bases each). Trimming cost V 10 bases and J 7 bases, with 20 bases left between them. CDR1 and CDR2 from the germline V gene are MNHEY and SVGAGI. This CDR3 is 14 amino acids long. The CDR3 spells CATSGGGLGNEQFF. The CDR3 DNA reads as TGTGCCACATCCGGAGGGGGATTAGGGAATGAGCAGTTCTTC.

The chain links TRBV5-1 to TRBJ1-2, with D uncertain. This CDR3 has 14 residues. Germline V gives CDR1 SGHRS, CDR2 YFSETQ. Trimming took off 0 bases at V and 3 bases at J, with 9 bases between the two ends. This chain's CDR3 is CASSLEAGDYGYTF. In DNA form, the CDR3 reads TGCGCCAGCAGCTTGGAAGCAGGCGACTATGGCTACACCTTC.

The CDR3 DNA sequence: TGTGCCAGCAGTGACGCCAGGAATCGGCCGGGGGAGCTGTTTTTT. Its translation is CASSDARNRPGELFF. This rearrangement joins TRBV25-1 to TRBJ2-2; D gene uncertain. Germline assignment: CDR1 MGHDK and CDR2 SYGVNS. Trimming left V 3 bases short and J 8 bases short, with 16 bases between. The CDR3 is made up of 15 amino acids.

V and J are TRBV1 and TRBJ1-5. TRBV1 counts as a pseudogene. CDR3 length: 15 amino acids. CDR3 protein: CTSSQDPLDYQPQHF. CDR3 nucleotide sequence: TGCACCAGCAGCCAAGATCCCCTTGATTATCAGCCCCAGCATTTT.